This T cell receptor beta chain was recorded in a study of blood T cells in healthy people across ages. In the study overall: About one barcoded TCR beta cDNA was captured per two T cells.

The second PCR ran about 6 to 11 cycles with a sample-barcoded 5' primer and J-beta primers. TCRdb independently ran MiXCR on the 5' RACE reads; one entry per CDR3 protein. The sample yields 730,000 or so distinct CDR3 sequences, roughly 43% seen once. Study-wide results and limits: Investigators viewed diversity estimates from one million T cells as underestimates, the study reported.

The ends lost 5 bases at V and 4 bases at J; junction bases unmatched: 9. Germline-derived CDR1 and CDR2 are WSHSY and SAAADI. This CDR3 has 16 residues. This clonotype occurred a few times. Its cognate antigen is unknown. This clonotype was obtained from a man of 80 years or more in good health. The rearrangement links TRBV10-2 to TRBJ2-3; 10 nucleotides line up with TRBD2. What was sequenced was blood. As DNA, the CDR3 is TGCGCCAGCAGTAGCGGGGGGGCCATGTTCGCAGATACGCAGTATTTT. Its translation is CASSSGGAMFADTQYF.